The TCR beta chain under discussion was sequenced for a study of blood T cell repertoires in COVID-19. Libraries were prepared by immunoSEQ multiplex PCR; TCRdb keeps only in-frame clonotypes and omits some of them. The data contain roughly 340,000 clones, approximately 87% of them singletons. The CDR3 has 14 amino acids. With 4 bases clipped from V and 4 bases from J, the junction kept 3 bases outside the gene matches. Germline CDR1 and CDR2: SGHTA and FQGNSA. The source material was peripheral blood. The chain recombines TRBV7-2 with TRBJ1-5; 8 nucleotides agree with TRBD1. The receptor was derived from a woman between 50 and 59 years old with COVID-19, enrolled during active disease. Written as DNA, the CDR3 is TGTGCCAGCAGCTGGACAGGGAAGAATCAGCCCCAGCATTTT. This translates into CASSWTGKNQPQHF.